A selection of T cell receptor beta chains follows, all from one sample in a study of T cell responses to AZD1222 COVID-19 vaccine. Clones were sequenced by immunoSEQ multiplex PCR, and TCRdb holds only the in-frame ones, with some missing. The sample yields about 110,000 clones, about nine tenths seen once. The sample consisted of peripheral blood, taken on day 0 of AZD1222 vaccination. The receptors were gathered from an adult in good health. CDR3s include the opening cysteine and the closing phenylalanine or tryptophan. D genes are given only for firm matches. Clone size is stated in some rows and not others, as once, few, many or a class when expanded.

J,V,size,D,CDR3,DNA
TRBJ1-1,TRBV11-2,NA,NA,CASSLKGLTEAFF,TGTGCCAGCAGCTTAAAGGGGCTGACTGAAGCTTTCTTT
TRBJ1-1,TRBV30,NA,NA,CAWSVDSQKAFF,TGTGCCTGGAGTGTTGACAGCCAGAAGGCTTTCTTT
TRBJ2-5,TRBV7-2,NA,TRBD2,CASRRTSGGETQYF,TGTGCCAGCAGAAGAACCTCCGGGGGGGAGACCCAGTACTTC
TRBJ2-1,TRBV18,NA,NA,CASSRDPHGEQFF,TGTGCCAGCTCACGAGACCCCCACGGGGAGCAGTTCTTC
TRBJ2-7,TRBV6-2/TRBV6-3,NA,TRBD1,CASSSRDRASYEQYF,TGTGCCAGCAGTTCCCGGGACAGAGCTTCCTACGAGCAGTACTTC
TRBJ1-1,TRBV27,NA,TRBD1,CASSLYPLTGTTEAFF,TGTGCCAGCAGTTTATACCCTCTGACAGGGACTACTGAAGCTTTCTTT
TRBJ1-3,TRBV3-1/TRBV3-2,NA,NA,CASSQGSSTNTIYF,TGTGCCAGCAGCCAAGGGTCCTCGACTAACACCATATATTTT
TRBJ2-2,TRBV5-5,once,NA,CASNLNIGTNTGELFF,TGTGCCAGCAACCTTAACATAGGAACGAACACCGGGGAGCTGTTTTTT
TRBJ1-6,TRBV14,once,NA,CASSQEAWRPLHF,TGTGCCAGCAGCCAAGAAGCCTGGCGACCCCTCCACTTT
TRBJ2-1,TRBV3-1/TRBV3-2,NA,TRBD1,CASSAQGASYNEQFF,TGTGCCAGCAGCGCACAGGGGGCCTCCTACAATGAGCAGTTCTTC
TRBJ2-7,TRBV3-1/TRBV3-2,once,NA,CASSPTVGEQYF,TGTGCCAGCAGCCCTACCGTCGGGGAGCAGTACTTC
TRBJ1-1,TRBV7-9,NA,NA,CASRPLGTSEAFF,TGTGCCAGCAGACCCCTGGGAACTTCTGAAGCTTTCTTT
TRBJ1-2,TRBV29-1,once,NA,CSVLRPNLGGYTF,TGCAGCGTTCTGAGGCCCAACTTAGGGGGCTACACCTTC
TRBJ2-3,TRBV9,NA,NA,CASSVQAGGTDTQYF,TGTGCCAGCAGCGTACAGGCTGGGGGCACAGATACGCAGTATTTT
TRBJ1-1,TRBV5-1,NA,NA,CASSLFGMNTEAFF,TGCGCCAGCAGCTTGTTCGGTATGAACACTGAAGCTTTCTTT
TRBJ2-3,TRBV30,NA,TRBD2,CAWSVSGGFQQYF,TGTGCCTGGAGTGTCAGCGGGGGTTTTCAGCAGTATTTT
TRBJ1-2,TRBV27,NA,TRBD1,CASSLGQEQGYTF,TGTGCCAGCAGTTTAGGACAGGAGCAAGGCTACACCTTC
TRBJ1-1,TRBV20-1,NA,NA,CSASTVMNTEAFF,TGCAGTGCTAGTACTGTTATGAACACTGAAGCTTTCTTT
TRBJ1-1,TRBV18,NA,NA,CASSLTGLYQPQAFF,TGTGCCAGCTCTCTTACAGGGCTCTACCAACCCCAAGCTTTCTTT
TRBJ2-3,TRBV29-1,NA,NA,CSVTPGTVGDTQYF,TGCAGCGTCACCCCCGGCACCGTGGGAGATACGCAGTATTTT
TRBJ2-7,TRBV6-5,NA,TRBD1,CASSSWTGAYEQYF,TGTGCCAGCAGTTCCTGGACAGGGGCCTACGAGCAGTACTTC
TRBJ2-7,TRBV3-1/TRBV3-2,once,NA,CASSASPVYEQYF,TGTGCCAGCAGCGCCTCCCCAGTCTACGAGCAGTACTTC
TRBJ1-4,TRBV2,NA,NA,CASRLTGTNEKLFF,TGTGCCAGCAGGCTGACGGGTACTAATGAAAAACTGTTTTTT
TRBJ2-3,TRBV3-1/TRBV3-2,once,NA,CASRRGGGTDTQYF,TGTGCCAGCAGGAGGGGAGGAGGAACAGATACGCAGTATTTT
TRBJ1-5,TRBV12-3/TRBV12-4,once,NA,CATRQGNQPQHF,TGTGCCACCAGACAGGGCAATCAGCCCCAGCATTTT
TRBJ2-5,TRBV19,NA,NA,CASSIEGRQTQYF,TGTGCCAGTAGTATAGAGGGCCGGCAGACCCAGTACTTC
TRBJ1-2,TRBV7-2,NA,TRBD1,CASSPPGRGQGARGYTF,TGTGCCAGCAGCCCTCCGGGTCGGGGACAGGGGGCGCGGGGCTACACCTTC
TRBJ1-5,TRBV6-5,NA,NA,CASSYDSGLNQPQHF,TGTGCCAGCAGTTACGATTCGGGATTAAATCAGCCCCAGCATTTT
TRBJ1-3,TRBV11-1,NA,NA,CASSYGQSSGNTIYF,TGTGCCAGCAGCTACGGACAGAGCTCTGGAAACACCATATATTTT
TRBJ2-3,TRBV9,NA,NA,CASSSDGGASPDTQYF,TGTGCCAGCAGCTCAGATGGGGGGGCTTCGCCAGATACGCAGTATTTT
TRBJ1-6,TRBV5-1,NA,NA,CASSPTGVNSPLHF,TGCGCCAGCAGCCCCACGGGGGTTAATTCACCCCTCCACTTT
TRBJ2-5,TRBV4-2,NA,TRBD2,CASSQALGGGEETQYF,TGTGCCAGCAGCCAAGCTCTGGGGGGGGGAGAAGAGACCCAGTACTTC
TRBJ2-7,TRBV5-6,NA,TRBD1,CASSWGDRPLGYEQYF,TGTGCCAGCAGCTGGGGGGACAGGCCTTTAGGTTACGAGCAGTACTTC
TRBJ1-6,TRBV10-3,NA,TRBD1,CAISARQGENSPLHF,TGTGCCATCAGTGCCCGGCAGGGGGAGAATTCACCCCTCCACTTT
TRBJ1-6,TRBV4-1,NA,NA,CASSRSGATADNSPLHF,TGCGCCAGCAGCCGCTCCGGGGCGACAGCAGATAATTCACCCCTCCACTTT
TRBJ2-1,TRBV2,NA,TRBD1,CASSLQGMEQFF,TGTGCCAGCAGCCTACAGGGGATGGAGCAGTTCTTC
TRBJ1-1,TRBV27,once,TRBD1,CASSLRVTGGITEAFF,TGTGCCAGCAGTTTACGCGTCACAGGGGGCATCACTGAAGCTTTCTTT
TRBJ2-7,TRBV6-5,NA,TRBD2,CASKPGSSGFYEQYF,TGTGCCAGCAAACCCGGTTCTAGCGGGTTTTACGAGCAGTACTTC
TRBJ1-4,TRBV12-3/TRBV12-4,NA,NA,CASRGDGNEKLFF,TGTGCCAGCAGGGGGGACGGAAATGAAAAACTGTTTTTT
TRBJ1-3,TRBV5-6,NA,NA,CASSRRGGLSSGNTIYF,TGTGCCAGCAGCCGGAGGGGGGGCCTGAGCTCTGGAAACACCATATATTTT
TRBJ1-3,TRBV7-2,NA,TRBD1,CASRVHTGAGNTIYF,TGTGCCAGCAGGGTTCACACAGGGGCTGGAAACACCATATATTTT
TRBJ1-6,TRBV2,NA,NA,CASSEAGSSSPLHF,TGTGCCAGCAGTGAAGCGGGGTCGAGTTCACCCCTCCACTTT
TRBJ1-2,TRBV7-8,NA,NA,CASSRQGTERGYTF,TGTGCCAGCAGCCGCCAGGGGACCGAACGTGGCTACACCTTC
TRBJ1-2,TRBV7-2,NA,NA,CASSLPGTYGYTF,TGTGCCAGCAGCTTACCAGGGACTTATGGCTACACCTTC
TRBJ1-5,TRBV19,NA,NA,CASKYEGRQPQHF,TGTGCCAGTAAGTACGAGGGGAGGCAGCCCCAGCATTTT
TRBJ2-7,TRBV15,NA,TRBD2,CATSRSFSGTYEQYF,TGTGCCACCAGCAGATCCTTCAGCGGGACCTACGAGCAGTACTTC
TRBJ2-5,TRBV5-1,NA,TRBD1,CASSLGQGQETLYF,TGCGCCAGCAGCTTGGGACAGGGGCAAGAGACCCTGTACTTC
TRBJ1-2,TRBV4-2,NA,NA,CASSQGSAGNSLGYTF,TGTGCCAGCAGCCAAGGTAGTGCCGGGAACAGTCTGGGCTACACCTTC
TRBJ1-1,TRBV5-8,NA,NA,CASSDGWAEAFF,TGTGCCAGCAGCGACGGGTGGGCTGAAGCTTTCTTT
TRBJ1-2,TRBV4-1,NA,NA,CASSQEGAVPYGYTF,TGCGCCAGCAGCCAAGAGGGCGCAGTCCCCTATGGCTACACCTTC